Listed below are T cell receptor beta chains from one sample, sequenced in a study of long-term antiretroviral therapy in people with HIV. Measured with immunoSEQ multiplex PCR; TCRdb has only the in-frame clones, and not every one. The sample includes 34,000 or so clones, 85% of them seen just once. The sequenced sample was unsorted PBMCs, obtained about 3.5 years after starting antiretroviral therapy. These receptors all come from a young man with HIV. CDR3s include the opening cysteine and the closing phenylalanine or tryptophan. A D gene is named only where the DNA matches it firmly. Not all rows give a size; the values are once, few, many and, for expanded clones, a class.

cdr3_nt: TGTGCCAGCAGTGGAAGGCTGGGGAGCTCCTACGAGCAGTACTTC
cdr3_aa: CASSGRLGSSYEQYF
d_call: NA
v_call: TRBV27
j_call: TRBJ2-7
clone_size: once

cdr3_nt: TGTGCCAGCAGTTACGGGGGCCTTAACTATGGCTACACCTTC
cdr3_aa: CASSYGGLNYGYTF
d_call: NA
v_call: TRBV6-5
j_call: TRBJ1-2
clone_size: NA

cdr3_nt: TGTGCCAGTAGTCTTGGGACTAGCGGGAGGCTGCACACAGATACGCAGTATTTT
cdr3_aa: CASSLGTSGRLHTDTQYF
d_call: TRBD2
v_call: TRBV19
j_call: TRBJ2-3
clone_size: NA

cdr3_nt: TGTGCCAGTAGTATTGGACAGGGTATCTACAATGAGCAGTTCTTC
cdr3_aa: CASSIGQGIYNEQFF
d_call: TRBD1
v_call: TRBV19
j_call: TRBJ2-1
clone_size: medium-sized

cdr3_nt: TGTGCCAGCAGTCCCGGACTAGTTCAGCAACACGAGCAGTACTTC
cdr3_aa: CASSPGLVQQHEQYF
d_call: TRBD2
v_call: TRBV27
j_call: TRBJ2-7
clone_size: NA

cdr3_nt: TGTGCCAGCAGCTTGCTCCAGGGCGAAGCTTTCTTT
cdr3_aa: CASSLLQGEAFF
d_call: NA
v_call: TRBV5-6
j_call: TRBJ1-1
clone_size: NA

cdr3_nt: TGTGCCACCAGCAGACGTATCAGGGTAGAAAACTATGGCTACACCTTC
cdr3_aa: CATSRRIRVENYGYTF
d_call: NA
v_call: TRBV15
j_call: TRBJ1-2
clone_size: NA

cdr3_nt: TGCGCCAGCAGCTTGGGTCCCTCTGGAAACACCATATATTTT
cdr3_aa: CASSLGPSGNTIYF
d_call: NA
v_call: TRBV5-1
j_call: TRBJ1-3
clone_size: once

cdr3_nt: TGTGCCAGCAGCGGAGGACGGGACAGGGGAAACATTCAGTACTTC
cdr3_aa: CASSGGRDRGNIQYF
d_call: TRBD1
v_call: TRBV7-8
j_call: TRBJ2-4
clone_size: NA

cdr3_nt: TGTGCCAGCAGCTTTGGTGTGGTAGGAACGGAAGCTTTCTTT
cdr3_aa: CASSFGVVGTEAFF
d_call: NA
v_call: TRBV7-8
j_call: TRBJ1-1
clone_size: NA

cdr3_nt: TGTGCCAGCAGCCCAGCGCACATTTCGGAGGAGCAGTACTTC
cdr3_aa: CASSPAHISEEQYF
d_call: NA
v_call: TRBV9
j_call: TRBJ2-7
clone_size: once

cdr3_nt: TGTGCCAGCAACCTACAGGTCTGGGCTGAAGCTTTCTTT
cdr3_aa: CASNLQVWAEAFF
d_call: NA
v_call: TRBV5-5
j_call: TRBJ1-1
clone_size: NA

cdr3_nt: TGTGCCAGCAGTTACCGGGTGTCCGGGGAGCTGTTTTTT
cdr3_aa: CASSYRVSGELFF
d_call: NA
v_call: TRBV6-5
j_call: TRBJ2-2
clone_size: NA

cdr3_nt: TGTGCCAGCAGTGAGTCCCATACTATGGTCCATCTCTACGAGCAGTACTTC
cdr3_aa: CASSESHTMVHLYEQYF
d_call: NA
v_call: TRBV6-1
j_call: TRBJ2-7
clone_size: NA

cdr3_nt: TGTGCCAGCAGTCCGTACCAGACACCTCCCCCGGGCGACGAGCAGTACTTC
cdr3_aa: CASSPYQTPPPGDEQYF
d_call: NA
v_call: TRBV27
j_call: TRBJ2-7
clone_size: NA

cdr3_nt: TGTGCCAGCAGTTTTTTGGGGACGGAAAGTTGGGTTTACGAGCAGTACTTC
cdr3_aa: CASSFLGTESWVYEQYF
d_call: NA
v_call: TRBV27
j_call: TRBJ2-7
clone_size: NA

cdr3_nt: TGTGCCAGCAGAGACAGTCTCAACTATGGCTACACCTTC
cdr3_aa: CASRDSLNYGYTF
d_call: NA
v_call: TRBV2
j_call: TRBJ1-2
clone_size: NA

cdr3_nt: TGCGCCAGCAGCTTGGCCCAGGTCCCACTTACCCCAGATACGCAGTATTTT
cdr3_aa: CASSLAQVPLTPDTQYF
d_call: NA
v_call: TRBV5-1
j_call: TRBJ2-3
clone_size: few

cdr3_nt: TGTGCCAGCAGTTTAGGGGCAGGGAGTAATTCACCCCTCCACTTT
cdr3_aa: CASSLGAGSNSPLHF
d_call: NA
v_call: TRBV27
j_call: TRBJ1-6
clone_size: NA

cdr3_nt: TGTGCCAGCAGCTTAGAGCGTATGAACACTGAAGCTTTCTTT
cdr3_aa: CASSLERMNTEAFF
d_call: NA
v_call: TRBV7-8
j_call: TRBJ1-1
clone_size: NA

cdr3_nt: TGCGCCAGCAGCCAAGATCGACTCTCCTACAATGAGCAGTTCTTC
cdr3_aa: CASSQDRLSYNEQFF
d_call: NA
v_call: TRBV4-3
j_call: TRBJ2-1
clone_size: few

cdr3_nt: TGCAGCGTTCATTCCCCAGCCAAAAACATTCAGTACTTC
cdr3_aa: CSVHSPAKNIQYF
d_call: NA
v_call: TRBV29-1
j_call: TRBJ2-4
clone_size: NA

cdr3_nt: TGCGCCAGCAGCCAAGATTACCCTCTTGAGTACAATGAGCAGTTCTTC
cdr3_aa: CASSQDYPLEYNEQFF
d_call: NA
v_call: TRBV4-3
j_call: TRBJ2-1
clone_size: few

cdr3_nt: TGTGCCAGCAGTTCAATCAGGCTGAGCTCCTACAATGAGCAGTTCTTC
cdr3_aa: CASSSIRLSSYNEQFF
d_call: NA
v_call: TRBV6-5
j_call: TRBJ2-1
clone_size: NA

cdr3_nt: TGCAGCGTCCCCACACGGACTAGCGGGAAGGATACGCAGTATTTT
cdr3_aa: CSVPTRTSGKDTQYF
d_call: TRBD2
v_call: TRBV29-1
j_call: TRBJ2-3
clone_size: NA

cdr3_nt: TGTGCCACCAGCAGAGGCGGGACAGGGCCCCGAGGCTACACCTTC
cdr3_aa: CATSRGGTGPRGYTF
d_call: TRBD1
v_call: TRBV15
j_call: TRBJ1-2
clone_size: NA

cdr3_nt: TGTGCCAGCAGCTTATCTGGTCAGGGGGTGGTTGGCTATGGCTACACCTTC
cdr3_aa: CASSLSGQGVVGYGYTF
d_call: TRBD1
v_call: TRBV7-9
j_call: TRBJ1-2
clone_size: NA

cdr3_nt: TGTGCCAGTAGTATTATGAGTGCCAGTGAAGCTTTCTTT
cdr3_aa: CASSIMSASEAFF
d_call: NA
v_call: TRBV19
j_call: TRBJ1-1
clone_size: NA

cdr3_nt: TGCGCCAGCAGCCCCCTTGACGGCGTGACTGAAGCTTTCTTT
cdr3_aa: CASSPLDGVTEAFF
d_call: NA
v_call: TRBV5-1
j_call: TRBJ1-1
clone_size: once

cdr3_nt: TGTGCCAGTAGCACCGGAAGGGGCAATGAGCAGTTCTTC
cdr3_aa: CASSTGRGNEQFF
d_call: NA
v_call: TRBV19
j_call: TRBJ2-1
clone_size: NA

cdr3_nt: TGTGCCAGCAGCTTAGATAAGGCGGGGGATCTTCCCTACGAGCAGTACTTC
cdr3_aa: CASSLDKAGDLPYEQYF
d_call: TRBD2
v_call: TRBV11-2
j_call: TRBJ2-7
clone_size: NA

cdr3_nt: TGCGCCAGCAGTGAGGACAGAGATAATTCACCCCTCCACTTT
cdr3_aa: CASSEDRDNSPLHF
d_call: NA
v_call: TRBV10-2
j_call: TRBJ1-6
clone_size: NA

cdr3_nt: TGCGCCAGCAGTGAGGGCATAGACTACGAGCAGTACTTC
cdr3_aa: CASSEGIDYEQYF
d_call: NA
v_call: TRBV10-1
j_call: TRBJ2-7
clone_size: NA

cdr3_nt: TGTGCCAGCAGCCCCCCGACAGAATCCGGGGAGCTGTTTTTT
cdr3_aa: CASSPPTESGELFF
d_call: NA
v_call: TRBV28
j_call: TRBJ2-2
clone_size: NA

cdr3_nt: TGTGCCAGCAGCTTAGGATCGGGAGAAAGGATCGATGAGCAGTTCTTC
cdr3_aa: CASSLGSGERIDEQFF
d_call: NA
v_call: TRBV13
j_call: TRBJ2-1
clone_size: NA

cdr3_nt: TGTGCCACCAGCAGAAGGGTACGGGGGGACAATCAGCCCCAGCATTTT
cdr3_aa: CATSRRVRGDNQPQHF
d_call: NA
v_call: TRBV15
j_call: TRBJ1-5
clone_size: few

cdr3_nt: TGTGCCAGCTCACCCCGGACGGTTGAAAATGAAAAACTGTTTTTT
cdr3_aa: CASSPRTVENEKLFF
d_call: NA
v_call: TRBV18
j_call: TRBJ1-4
clone_size: NA

cdr3_nt: TGCGCCAGCAGCCAAGGCGGGGATGGGGAGACCCAGTACTTC
cdr3_aa: CASSQGGDGETQYF
d_call: NA
v_call: TRBV4-3
j_call: TRBJ2-5
clone_size: NA

cdr3_nt: TGTGCCAGCAGCGTAGGAGTAGGGCGAACCGGGGAGCTGTTTTTT
cdr3_aa: CASSVGVGRTGELFF
d_call: NA
v_call: TRBV9
j_call: TRBJ2-2
clone_size: once

cdr3_nt: TGCGCCAGCAGCTTGAACCAAGAGACCCAGTACTTC
cdr3_aa: CASSLNQETQYF
d_call: NA
v_call: TRBV5-1
j_call: TRBJ2-5
clone_size: NA

cdr3_nt: TGTGCCAGCAGCGTTGAGAGCACTCCAACTACGGGCGAGCAGTACTTC
cdr3_aa: CASSVESTPTTGEQYF
d_call: NA
v_call: TRBV9
j_call: TRBJ2-7
clone_size: few

cdr3_nt: TGTGCCACCAGCAGAGAGGGGGGGAAATATGAAAAACTGTTTTTT
cdr3_aa: CATSREGGKYEKLFF
d_call: NA
v_call: TRBV15
j_call: TRBJ1-4
clone_size: NA

cdr3_nt: TGTGCCAGCAGTTACCCTGGAGGGTTCGGCTACACCTTC
cdr3_aa: CASSYPGGFGYTF
d_call: NA
v_call: TRBV6-5
j_call: TRBJ1-2
clone_size: NA

cdr3_nt: TGTGCCAGCAGCTTAGGGGAGGGAGGGGGAGACGCCAATCAGCCCCAGCATTTT
cdr3_aa: CASSLGEGGGDANQPQHF
d_call: NA
v_call: TRBV7-9
j_call: TRBJ1-5
clone_size: once

cdr3_nt: TGTGCCAGCAGTTACTCGACCAGAGAAAAACTGTTTTTT
cdr3_aa: CASSYSTREKLFF
d_call: NA
v_call: TRBV6-5
j_call: TRBJ1-4
clone_size: NA

cdr3_nt: TGTGCCAGCAGCCAGCGGGACGGCTCTGGAAACACCATATATTTT
cdr3_aa: CASSQRDGSGNTIYF
d_call: NA
v_call: TRBV11-3
j_call: TRBJ1-3
clone_size: NA